This TCR beta chain was profiled in a study of cytomegalovirus exposure and HLA in healthy donors. Study outcomes and limitations: In a later analysis, a missense DCLRE1C variant was linked to TCR beta V- and J-gene trimming. TCR beta sequences numbering 16,951 were associated with HLA alleles at 0.05 false discovery rate in a later analysis.

The V and J ends lost 5 bases and 6 bases, in that order; junction bases with no gene match: 10. This CDR3 is 16 amino acids long. The germline V gene has CDR1 SEHNR and CDR2 FQNEAQ (reference sequence). Researchers ran the PCR with 60 Vbeta and 13 Jbeta primers. Per the study methods: About 80 million unique TCR beta chains, roughly 11 million of them shared, were counted by a later analysis. The assay was immunoSEQ multiplex PCR, and TCRdb's table has in-frame clones only and misses some. V, J and clone size were drawn from that table, and D and trimming were deduced from the DNA. The table lists some 250,000 clones, 70% to 90% of them singletons. Regarding this clone: Its antigen is as yet unknown.

This sequence joins TRBV7-9 and TRBJ2-2; the match to TRBD2 covers 9 bases. Material for sequencing was PBMCs. The receptor comes from a woman in her fifties or sixties in good health and CMV-seropositive. The DNA of the CDR3 is TGTGCCAGCAGCCCCCCCGGCGGGAGGGTAGCCGGGGAGCTGTTTTTT. Amino acids: CASSPPGGRVAGELFF.